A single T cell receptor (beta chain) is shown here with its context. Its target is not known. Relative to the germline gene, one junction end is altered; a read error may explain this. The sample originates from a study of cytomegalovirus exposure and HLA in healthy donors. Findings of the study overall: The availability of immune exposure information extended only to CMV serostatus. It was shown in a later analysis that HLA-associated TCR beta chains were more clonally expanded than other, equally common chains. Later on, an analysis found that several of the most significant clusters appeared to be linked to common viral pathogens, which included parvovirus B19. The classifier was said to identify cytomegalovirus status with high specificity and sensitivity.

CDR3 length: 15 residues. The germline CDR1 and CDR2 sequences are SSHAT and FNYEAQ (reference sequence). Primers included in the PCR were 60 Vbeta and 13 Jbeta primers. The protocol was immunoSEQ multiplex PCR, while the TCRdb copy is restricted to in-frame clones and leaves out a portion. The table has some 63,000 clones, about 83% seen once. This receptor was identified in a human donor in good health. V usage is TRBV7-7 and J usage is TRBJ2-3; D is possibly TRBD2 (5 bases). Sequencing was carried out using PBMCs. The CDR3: CASSLGGYSTDTQYF. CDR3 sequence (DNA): TGTGCTAGCAGCTTAGGAGGTTATAGCACAGATACGCAGTATTTT. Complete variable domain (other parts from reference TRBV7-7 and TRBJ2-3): GAGVSQSPRYKVTKRGQDVTLRCDPISSHATLYWYQQALGQGPEFLTYFNYEAQPDKSGLPSDRFSAERPEGSISTLTIQRTEQRDSAMYRCASSLGGYSTDTQYFGPGTRLTVL.